Sequencing of this T cell receptor (beta chain) was carried out in a study of CDR3 diversity in severe acne. The CDR3 totals 13 residues. The germline V gene has CDR1 SGHDT and CDR2 YYEEEE. TCRdb reprocessed the PCR reads with MiXCR, giving one entry per CDR3 protein. The table shows more than 85,000 distinct CDR3 sequences, with roughly half occurring only once. Of note for this clonotype: One end of the junction fails to match germline, which may point to a read error.

The sequencing input was blood. The chain couples TRBV5-6 to TRBJ2-2, with D maybe TRBD2 (5 bases). This TCR came from a male donor with acne. In DNA form, the CDR3 reads TGTGCCAGCAGCTTAGGTCTCCCCGGGGAGCCGTTTTTT. This gives the protein CASSLGLPGEPFF.